This entry describes one T cell receptor beta chain. The antigen is unknown. PCR amplification relied on 60 Vbeta primers (plus 13 Jbeta primers). Measured with immunoSEQ multiplex PCR; TCRdb has only the in-frame clones, and not every one. Of about 190,000 clones listed, around 86% are singletons. Regarding donors, all were healthy bone marrow donors. This sample was taken from a study of cytomegalovirus exposure and HLA in healthy donors. Overall study results and limits: In a later analysis, approximately 18,000 TCR beta sequences were associated with HLA alleles at 0.05 false discovery rate. Presence/absence analyses rested on an assumption that sequencing depth was roughly uniform across donors.

Germline-derived CDR1 and CDR2 are ENHRY and SYGVKD. The CDR3 has 17 amino acids. The J segment lost 4 bases and the V segment lost 0 bases, leaving 4 bases of the junction unmatched. The sequence was collected from a woman younger than 35 in good health and CMV-seronegative. The sample taken for sequencing was PBMCs. The chain recombines TRBV10-3 with TRBJ2-5, with TRBD2 matching over 14 bases. Here the CDR3 DNA reads TGTGCCATCAGTGAGTCCCGACTAGCGGGAGGGCGAGAGACCCAGTACTTC. It is translated as CAISESRLAGGRETQYF.